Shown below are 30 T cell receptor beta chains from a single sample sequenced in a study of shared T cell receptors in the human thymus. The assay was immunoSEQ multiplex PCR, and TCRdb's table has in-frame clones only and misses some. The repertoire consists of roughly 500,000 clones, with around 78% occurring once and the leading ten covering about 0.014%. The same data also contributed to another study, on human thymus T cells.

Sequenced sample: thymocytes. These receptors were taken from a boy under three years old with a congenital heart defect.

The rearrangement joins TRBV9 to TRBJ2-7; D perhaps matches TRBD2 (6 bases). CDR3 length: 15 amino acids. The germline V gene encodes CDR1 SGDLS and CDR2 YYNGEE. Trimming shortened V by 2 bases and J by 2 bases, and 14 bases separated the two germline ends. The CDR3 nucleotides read TGTGCCAGCAGCGTCCGGAGCGGGTTACCCTACGAGCAGTACTTC. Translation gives CASSVRSGLPYEQYF.

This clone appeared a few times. In nucleotides, the CDR3 is TGTGCCAGCAGCCTCCAACTCAATCAGCCCCAGCATTTT. It specifies CASSLQLNQPQHF. The chain joins TRBV5-8 to TRBJ1-5; D remains unclear. Looked up from germline, CDR1 is SGHTS and CDR2 is YDEGEE. V shed 4 bases and J shed 3 bases, with 8 bases lying between them. The CDR3 length is 13 residues. Complete variable domain (other parts from reference TRBV5-8 and TRBJ1-5): EAGVTQSPTHLIKTRGQQATLRCSPISGHTSVYWYQQALGLGLQFLLWYDEGEERNRGNFPPRFSGRQFPNYSSELNVNALELEDSALYLCASSLQLNQPQHFGDGTRLSIL.

Here the CDR3 reads CASREGLRGYTF. The CDR3 nucleotides are TGTGCCAGCAGGGAGGGCCTTCGAGGCTACACCTTC. V usage is TRBV27 and J usage is TRBJ1-2; D uncertain. CDR1 is MNHEY, CDR2 SMNVEV, per germline (reference sequence). Trimming shortened V by 6 bases and J by 8 bases, and 13 bases separated the two germline ends. CDR3 length: 12 amino acids.

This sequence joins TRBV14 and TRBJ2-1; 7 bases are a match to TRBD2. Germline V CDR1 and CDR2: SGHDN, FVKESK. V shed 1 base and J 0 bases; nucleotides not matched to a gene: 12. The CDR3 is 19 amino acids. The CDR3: CASSQGLRTRGASYNEQFF. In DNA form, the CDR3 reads TGTGCCAGCAGCCAAGGGTTACGGACTAGGGGCGCCTCCTACAATGAGCAGTTCTTC. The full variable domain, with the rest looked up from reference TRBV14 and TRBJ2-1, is EAGVTQFPSHSVIEKGQTVTLRCDPISGHDNLYWYRRVMGKEIKFLLHFVKESKQDESGMPNNRFLAERTGGTYSTLKVQPAELEDSGVYFCASSQGLRTRGASYNEQFFGPGTRLTVL.

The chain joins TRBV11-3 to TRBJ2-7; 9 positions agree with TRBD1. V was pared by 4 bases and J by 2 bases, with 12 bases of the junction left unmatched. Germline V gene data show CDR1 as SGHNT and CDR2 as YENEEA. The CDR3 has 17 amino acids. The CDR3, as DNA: TGTGCCAGCAGCTCGGAGGGGGGACAGGGAGCAGCCTACGAGCAGTACTTC. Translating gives CASSSEGGQGAAYEQYF.

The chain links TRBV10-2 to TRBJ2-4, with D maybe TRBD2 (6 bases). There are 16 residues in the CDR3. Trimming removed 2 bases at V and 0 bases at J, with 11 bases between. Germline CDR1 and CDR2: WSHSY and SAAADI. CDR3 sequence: CASSEGGKRAKNIQYF. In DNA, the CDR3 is TGCGCCAGCAGTGAGGGGGGGAAGCGAGCCAAAAACATTCAGTACTTC.

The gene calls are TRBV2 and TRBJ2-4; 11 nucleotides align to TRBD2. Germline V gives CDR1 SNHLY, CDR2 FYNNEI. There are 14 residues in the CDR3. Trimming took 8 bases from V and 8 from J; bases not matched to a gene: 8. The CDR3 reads CASGLAGGGDIQYF. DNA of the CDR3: TGTGCCAGCGGGCTAGCGGGAGGAGGGGACATTCAGTACTTC.

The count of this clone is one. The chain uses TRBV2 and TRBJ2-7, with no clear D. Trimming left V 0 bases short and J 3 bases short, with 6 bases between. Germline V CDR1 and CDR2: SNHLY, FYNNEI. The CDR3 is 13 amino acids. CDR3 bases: TGTGCCAGCAGTGAAGCGGCAGACTACGAGCAGTACTTC. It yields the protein CASSEAADYEQYF.

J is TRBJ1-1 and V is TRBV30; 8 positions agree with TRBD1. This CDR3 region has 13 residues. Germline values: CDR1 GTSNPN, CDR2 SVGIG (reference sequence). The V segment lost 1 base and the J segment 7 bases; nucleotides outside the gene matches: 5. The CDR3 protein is CAWSGRGLIEAFF. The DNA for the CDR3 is TGTGCCTGGAGTGGCAGGGGGCTCATTGAAGCTTTCTTT.

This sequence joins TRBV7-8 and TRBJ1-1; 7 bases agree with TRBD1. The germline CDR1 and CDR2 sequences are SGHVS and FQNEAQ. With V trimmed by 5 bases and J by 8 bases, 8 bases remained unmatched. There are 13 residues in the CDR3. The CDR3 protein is CASSKFRQGEAFF. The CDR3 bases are TGTGCCAGCAGCAAGTTTAGACAGGGAGAAGCTTTCTTT.

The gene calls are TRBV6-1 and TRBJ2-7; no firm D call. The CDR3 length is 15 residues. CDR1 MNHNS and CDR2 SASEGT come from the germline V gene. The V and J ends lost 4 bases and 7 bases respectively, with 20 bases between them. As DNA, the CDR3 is TGTGCCAGCAGTGGTCAATCCGGGTTGCCTGGGGAGCAGTACTTC. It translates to CASSGQSGLPGEQYF.

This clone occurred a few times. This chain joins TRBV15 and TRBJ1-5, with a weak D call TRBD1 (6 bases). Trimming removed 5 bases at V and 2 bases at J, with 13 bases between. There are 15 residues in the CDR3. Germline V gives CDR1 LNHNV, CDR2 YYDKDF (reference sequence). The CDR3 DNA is TGTGCCACCAGCGCCTCGTACAGGGGCAATCAGCCCCAGCATTTT. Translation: CATSASYRGNQPQHF.

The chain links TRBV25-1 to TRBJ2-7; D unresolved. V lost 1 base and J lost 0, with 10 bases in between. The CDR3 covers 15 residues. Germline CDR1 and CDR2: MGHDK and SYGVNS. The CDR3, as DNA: TGTGCCAGCAGTGAATTCGGCCAGGCCTCCTACGAGCAGTACTTC. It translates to CASSEFGQASYEQYF.

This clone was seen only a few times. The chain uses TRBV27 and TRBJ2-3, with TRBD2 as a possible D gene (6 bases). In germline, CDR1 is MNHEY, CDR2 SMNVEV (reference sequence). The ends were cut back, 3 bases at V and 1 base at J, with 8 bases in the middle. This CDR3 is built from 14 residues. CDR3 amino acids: CASSLRRGTDTQYF. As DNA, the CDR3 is TGTGCCAGCAGTTTGAGGAGGGGCACAGATACGCAGTATTTT.

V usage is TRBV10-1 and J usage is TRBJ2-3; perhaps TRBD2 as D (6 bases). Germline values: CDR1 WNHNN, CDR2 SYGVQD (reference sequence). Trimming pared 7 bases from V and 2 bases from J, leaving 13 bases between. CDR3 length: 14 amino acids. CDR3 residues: CASTPGLNTDTQYF. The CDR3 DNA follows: TGCGCCAGCACCCCGGGACTGAACACAGATACGCAGTATTTT.

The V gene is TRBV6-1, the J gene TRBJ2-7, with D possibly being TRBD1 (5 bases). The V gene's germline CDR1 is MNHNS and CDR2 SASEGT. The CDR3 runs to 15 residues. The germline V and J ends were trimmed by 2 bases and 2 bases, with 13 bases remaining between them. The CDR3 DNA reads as TGTGCCAGCAGTGAACCCGCGACAGTCCCCTACGAGCAGTACTTC. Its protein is CASSEPATVPYEQYF.

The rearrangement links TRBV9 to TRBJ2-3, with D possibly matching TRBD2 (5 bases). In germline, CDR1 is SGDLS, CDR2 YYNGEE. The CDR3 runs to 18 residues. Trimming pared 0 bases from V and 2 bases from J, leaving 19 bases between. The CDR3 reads CASSVGADGQSPTDTQYF. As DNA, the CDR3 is TGTGCCAGCAGCGTAGGAGCGGATGGCCAATCCCCCACAGATACGCAGTATTTT.

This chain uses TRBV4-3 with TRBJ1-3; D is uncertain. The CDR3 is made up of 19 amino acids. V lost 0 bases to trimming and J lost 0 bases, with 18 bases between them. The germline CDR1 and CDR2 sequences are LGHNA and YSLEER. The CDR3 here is CASSQEEPGIPGSGNTIYF. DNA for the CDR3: TGCGCCAGCAGCCAAGAAGAGCCGGGTATCCCCGGCTCTGGAAACACCATATATTTT.

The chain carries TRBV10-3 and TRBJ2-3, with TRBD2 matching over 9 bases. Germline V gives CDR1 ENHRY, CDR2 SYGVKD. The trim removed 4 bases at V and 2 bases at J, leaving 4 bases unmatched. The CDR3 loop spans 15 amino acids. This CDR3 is CAISVQREDTDTQYF. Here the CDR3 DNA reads TGTGCCATCAGTGTCCAGCGGGAGGACACAGATACGCAGTATTTT.

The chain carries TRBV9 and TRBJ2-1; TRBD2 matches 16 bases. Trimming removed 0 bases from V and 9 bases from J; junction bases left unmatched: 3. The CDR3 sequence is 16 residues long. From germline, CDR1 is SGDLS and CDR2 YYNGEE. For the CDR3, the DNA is TGTGCCAGCAGCGTAGGGGGACTAGCGGGAGGGACTGAGCAGTTCTTC. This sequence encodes CASSVGGLAGGTEQFF. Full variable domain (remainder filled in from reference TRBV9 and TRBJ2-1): DSGVTQTPKHLITATGQRVTLRCSPRSGDLSVYWYQQSLDQGLQFLIQYYNGEERAKGNILERFSAQQFPDLHSELNLSSLELGDSALYFCASSVGGLAGGTEQFFGPGTRLTVL.

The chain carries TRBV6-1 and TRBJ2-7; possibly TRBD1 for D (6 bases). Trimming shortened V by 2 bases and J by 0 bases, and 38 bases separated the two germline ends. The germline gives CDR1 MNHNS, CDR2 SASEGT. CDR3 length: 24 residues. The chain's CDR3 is CASSEYRNIRVADPTGLPSYEQYF. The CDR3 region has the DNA TGTGCCAGCAGTGAATATCGGAATATCCGGGTGGCCGATCCGACAGGCCTTCCCTCCTACGAGCAGTACTTC.

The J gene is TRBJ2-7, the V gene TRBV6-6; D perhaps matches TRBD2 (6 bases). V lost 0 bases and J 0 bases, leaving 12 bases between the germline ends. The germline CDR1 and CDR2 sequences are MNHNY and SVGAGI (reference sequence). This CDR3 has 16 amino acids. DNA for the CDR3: TGTGCCAGCAGTTACTCGATTCTAGCGTTCTCCTACGAGCAGTACTTC. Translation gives CASSYSILAFSYEQYF.

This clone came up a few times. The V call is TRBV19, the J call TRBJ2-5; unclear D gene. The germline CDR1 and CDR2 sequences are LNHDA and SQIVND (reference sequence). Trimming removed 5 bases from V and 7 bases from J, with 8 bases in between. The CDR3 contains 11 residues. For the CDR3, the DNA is TGTGCCAGTAGTGCTCAGATGACCCAGTACTTC. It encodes CASSAQMTQYF.

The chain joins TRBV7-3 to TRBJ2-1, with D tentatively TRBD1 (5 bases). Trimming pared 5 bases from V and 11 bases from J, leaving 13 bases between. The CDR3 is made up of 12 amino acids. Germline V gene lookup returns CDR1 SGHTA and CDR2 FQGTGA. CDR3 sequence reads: CASSPPAGKQFF. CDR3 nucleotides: TGTGCCAGCAGCCCCCCCGCAGGGAAGCAGTTCTTC. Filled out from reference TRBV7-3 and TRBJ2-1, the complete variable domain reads GAGVSQTPSNKVTEKGKYVELRCDPISGHTALYWYRQSLGQGPEFLIYFQGTGAADDSGLPNDRFFAVRPEGSVSTLKIQRTERGDSAVYLCASSPPAGKQFFGPGTRLTVL.

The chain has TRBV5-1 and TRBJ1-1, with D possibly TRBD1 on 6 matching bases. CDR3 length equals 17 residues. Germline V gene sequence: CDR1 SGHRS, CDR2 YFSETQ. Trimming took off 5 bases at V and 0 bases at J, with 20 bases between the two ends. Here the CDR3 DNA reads TGCGCCAGCAGGCCCTATCTTGGGCAGGGGATGAACACTGAAGCTTTCTTT. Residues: CASRPYLGQGMNTEAFF.

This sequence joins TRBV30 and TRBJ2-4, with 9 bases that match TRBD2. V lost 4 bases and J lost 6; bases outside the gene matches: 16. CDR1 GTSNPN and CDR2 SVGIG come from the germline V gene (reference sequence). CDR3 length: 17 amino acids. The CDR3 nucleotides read TGTGCCTGGATCGCGGGAGGGGCTAGCGCGAGGGGAAACATTCAGTACTTC. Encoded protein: CAWIAGGASARGNIQYF. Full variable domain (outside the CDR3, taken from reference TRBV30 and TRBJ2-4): SQTIHQWPATLVQPVGSPLSLECTVEGTSNPNLYWYRQAAGRGLQLLFYSVGIGQISSEVPQNLSASRPQDRQFILSSKKLLLSDSGFYLCAWIAGGASARGNIQYFGAGTRLSVL.

CDR3 residues: CASTSFDSSYEQYF. CDR3 DNA: TGTGCCAGCACCTCCTTCGACAGCTCCTACGAGCAGTACTTC. The V call is TRBV6-5, the J call TRBJ2-7; D is possibly TRBD1 (5 bases). CDR1 is MNHEY and CDR2 is SVGAGI in the germline V gene. Trimming took 7 bases from V and 0 from J, leaving 13 bases between them. The CDR3 spans 14 residues.

The CDR3 DNA sequence: TGCGCCAGCAGCCAAGAGAGGTCAGGGGTGCGTGGCTACACCTTC. Protein: CASSQERSGVRGYTF. V is TRBV4-3 and J is TRBJ1-2; TRBD1 might be the D (6 bases). V lost 0 bases and J 7 bases, leaving 15 bases between the germline ends. The CDR3 is 15 residues long. CDR1 LGHNA and CDR2 YSLEER come from the germline V gene.

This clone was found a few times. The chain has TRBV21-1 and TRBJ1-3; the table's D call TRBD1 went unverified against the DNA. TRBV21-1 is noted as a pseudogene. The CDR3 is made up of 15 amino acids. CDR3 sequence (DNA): TGTGCCAGCAGCCCACAGGGGAACTCTGGAAACACCATATATTTT. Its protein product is CASSPQGNSGNTIYF.

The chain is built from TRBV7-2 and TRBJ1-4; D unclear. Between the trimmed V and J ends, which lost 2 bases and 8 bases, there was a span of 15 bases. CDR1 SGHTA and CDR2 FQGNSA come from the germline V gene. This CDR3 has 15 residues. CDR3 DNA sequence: TGTGCCAGCAGCTTACGAGGTGTGGAGTGGGAAAAACTGTTTTTT. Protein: CASSLRGVEWEKLFF. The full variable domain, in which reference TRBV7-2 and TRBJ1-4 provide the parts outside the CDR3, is GAGVSQSPSNKVTEKGKDVELRCDPISGHTALYWYRQSLGQGLEFLIYFQGNSAPDKSGLPSDRFSAERTGGSVSTLTIQRTQQEDSAVYLCASSLRGVEWEKLFFGSGTQLSVL.